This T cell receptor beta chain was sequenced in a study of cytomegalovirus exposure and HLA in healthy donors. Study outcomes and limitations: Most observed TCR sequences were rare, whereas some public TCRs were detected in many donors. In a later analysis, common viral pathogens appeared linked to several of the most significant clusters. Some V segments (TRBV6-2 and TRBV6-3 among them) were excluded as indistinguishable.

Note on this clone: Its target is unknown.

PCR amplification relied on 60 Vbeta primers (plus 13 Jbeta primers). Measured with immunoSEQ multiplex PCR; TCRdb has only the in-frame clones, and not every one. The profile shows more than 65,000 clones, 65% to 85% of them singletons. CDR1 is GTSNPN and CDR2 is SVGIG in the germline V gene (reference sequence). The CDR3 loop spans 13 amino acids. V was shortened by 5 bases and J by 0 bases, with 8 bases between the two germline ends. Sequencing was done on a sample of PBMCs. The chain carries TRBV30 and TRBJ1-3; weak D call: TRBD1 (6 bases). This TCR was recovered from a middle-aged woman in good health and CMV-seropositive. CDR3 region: CAWVQGSGNTIYF. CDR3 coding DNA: TGTGCCTGGGTACAGGGCTCTGGAAACACCATATATTTT.